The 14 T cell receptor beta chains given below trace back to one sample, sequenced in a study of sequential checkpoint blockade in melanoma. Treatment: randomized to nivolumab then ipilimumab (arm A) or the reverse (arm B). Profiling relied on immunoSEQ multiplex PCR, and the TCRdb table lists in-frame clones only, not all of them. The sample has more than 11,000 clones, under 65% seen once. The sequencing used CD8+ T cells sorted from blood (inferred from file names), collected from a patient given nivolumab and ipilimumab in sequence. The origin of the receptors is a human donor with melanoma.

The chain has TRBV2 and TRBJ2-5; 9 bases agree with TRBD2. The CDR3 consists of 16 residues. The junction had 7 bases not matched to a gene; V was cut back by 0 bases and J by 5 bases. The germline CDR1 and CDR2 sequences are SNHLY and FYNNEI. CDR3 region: CASSEAWTSDGETQYF. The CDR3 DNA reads TGTGCCAGCAGTGAAGCGTGGACTAGCGATGGGGAGACCCAGTACTTC.

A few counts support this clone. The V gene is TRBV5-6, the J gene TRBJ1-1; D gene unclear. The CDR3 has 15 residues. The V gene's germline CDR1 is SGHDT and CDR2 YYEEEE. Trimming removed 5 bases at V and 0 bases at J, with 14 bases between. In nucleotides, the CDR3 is TGTGCCAGCAGGGGCGAGGAGGATATGAACACTGAAGCTTTCTTT. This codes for CASRGEEDMNTEAFF.

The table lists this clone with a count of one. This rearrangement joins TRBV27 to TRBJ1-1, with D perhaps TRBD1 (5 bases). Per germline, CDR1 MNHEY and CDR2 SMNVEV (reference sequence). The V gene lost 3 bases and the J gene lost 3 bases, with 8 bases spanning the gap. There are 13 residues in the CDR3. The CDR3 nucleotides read TGTGCCAGCAGTTTTCAAGGGGACACTGAAGCTTTCTTT. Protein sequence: CASSFQGDTEAFF.

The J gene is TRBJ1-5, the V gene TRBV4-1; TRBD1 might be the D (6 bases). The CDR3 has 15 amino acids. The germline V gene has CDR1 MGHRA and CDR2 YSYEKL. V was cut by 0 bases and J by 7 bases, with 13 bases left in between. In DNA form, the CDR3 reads TGCGCCAGCAGCCAAGAACAGGGACTAAGGCAGCCCCAGCATTTT. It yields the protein CASSQEQGLRQPQHF.

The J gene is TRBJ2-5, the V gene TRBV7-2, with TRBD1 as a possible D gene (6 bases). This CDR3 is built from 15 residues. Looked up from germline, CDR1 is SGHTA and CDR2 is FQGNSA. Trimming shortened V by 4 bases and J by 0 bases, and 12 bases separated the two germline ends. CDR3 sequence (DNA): TGTGCCAGCAGCTCAGGGGTGAGGTACCAAGAGACCCAGTACTTC. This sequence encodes CASSSGVRYQETQYF.

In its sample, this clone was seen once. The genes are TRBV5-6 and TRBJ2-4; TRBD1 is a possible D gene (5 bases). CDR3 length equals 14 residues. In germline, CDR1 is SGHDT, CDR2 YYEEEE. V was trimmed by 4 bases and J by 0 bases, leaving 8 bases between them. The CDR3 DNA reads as TGTGCCAGCAGCATAACAGGAGCCAAAAACATTCAGTACTTC. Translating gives CASSITGAKNIQYF.

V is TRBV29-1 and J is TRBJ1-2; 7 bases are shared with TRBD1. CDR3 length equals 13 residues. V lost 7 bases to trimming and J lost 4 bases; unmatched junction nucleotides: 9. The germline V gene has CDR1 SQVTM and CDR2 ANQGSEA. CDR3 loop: CSAVEGAIYGYTF. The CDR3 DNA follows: TGCAGCGCCGTGGAGGGGGCTATCTATGGCTACACCTTC. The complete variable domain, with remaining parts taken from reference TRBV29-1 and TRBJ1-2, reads SAVISQKPSRDICQRGTSLTIQCQVDSQVTMMFWYRQQPGQSLTLIATANQGSEATYESGFVIDKFPISRPNLTFSTLTVSNMSPEDSSIYLCSAVEGAIYGYTFGSGTRLTVV.

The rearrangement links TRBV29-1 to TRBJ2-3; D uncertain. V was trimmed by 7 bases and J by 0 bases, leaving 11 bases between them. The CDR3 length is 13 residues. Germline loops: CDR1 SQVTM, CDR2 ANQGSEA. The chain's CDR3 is CSAWPPSTDTQYF. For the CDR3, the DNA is TGCAGCGCGTGGCCACCTAGCACAGATACGCAGTATTTT.

The CDR3 DNA is TGCGCCAGCAGCCAAGAGACAGGGATCTCCCAAGAGACCCAGTACTTC. It specifies CASSQETGISQETQYF. The V and J genes are TRBV4-1 and TRBJ2-5, with 7 nucleotides matching TRBD1. CDR1 is MGHRA, CDR2 YSYEKL, per germline. Germline trimming cut 0 bases from V and 1 base from J; bases unmatched to any gene: 5. This CDR3 comprises 16 residues.

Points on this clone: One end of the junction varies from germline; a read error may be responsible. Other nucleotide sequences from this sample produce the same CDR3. CDR3 bases: TGTGCCAGCAGCTTCATCAAAGGGGGCGTGACCGGGGAGCTGTTTTTC. The encoded protein is CASSFIKGGVTGELFF. This chain links TRBV7-9 with TRBJ2-2; 7 nucleotides line up with TRBD1. Germline loops: CDR1 SEHNR, CDR2 FQNEAQ (reference sequence). CDR3 length equals 16 residues.

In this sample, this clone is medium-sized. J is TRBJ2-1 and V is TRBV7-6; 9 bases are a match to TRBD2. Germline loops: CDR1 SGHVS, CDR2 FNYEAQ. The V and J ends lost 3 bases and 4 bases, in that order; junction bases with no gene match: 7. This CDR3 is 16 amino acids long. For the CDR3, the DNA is TGTGCCAGCAGCTTGGGGGTAGCGGGGGTTTACAATGAGCAGTTCTTC. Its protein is CASSLGVAGVYNEQFF.

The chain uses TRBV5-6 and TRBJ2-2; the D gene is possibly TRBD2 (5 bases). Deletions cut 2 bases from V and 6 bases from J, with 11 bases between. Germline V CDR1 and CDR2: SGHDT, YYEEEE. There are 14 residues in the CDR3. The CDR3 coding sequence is TGTGCCAGCAGCTTAATGGACTCACCCGGGGAGCTGTTTTTT. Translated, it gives CASSLMDSPGELFF.

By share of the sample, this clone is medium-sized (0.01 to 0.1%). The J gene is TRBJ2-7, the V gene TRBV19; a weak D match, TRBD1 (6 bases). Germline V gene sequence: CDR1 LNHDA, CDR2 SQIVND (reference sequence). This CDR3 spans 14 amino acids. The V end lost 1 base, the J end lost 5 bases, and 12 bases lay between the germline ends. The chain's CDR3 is CASSIAQAGDEQYF. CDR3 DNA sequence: TGTGCCAGTAGTATAGCGCAGGCAGGGGACGAGCAGTACTTC.

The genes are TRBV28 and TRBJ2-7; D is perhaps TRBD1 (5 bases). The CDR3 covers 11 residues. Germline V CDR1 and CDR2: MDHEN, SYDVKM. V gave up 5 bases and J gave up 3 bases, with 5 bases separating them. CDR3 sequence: CASSDSYEQYF. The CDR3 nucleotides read TGTGCCAGCAGTGACAGCTACGAGCAGTACTTC.